The 17 T cell receptor beta chains in this list originate from one sample, sequenced in a study of blood T cell repertoires in COVID-19. Profiled with immunoSEQ multiplex PCR; TCRdb holds only in-frame clones, not every one. The repertoire holds 200,000 to 250,000 clones, with about 91% as singletons. The specimen was peripheral blood. These receptor sequences come from a man between 25 and 39 years old with acute or convalescent COVID-19.

The chain recombines TRBV28 with TRBJ1-5; 7 bases agree with TRBD1. Germline trimming cut 7 bases from V and 5 bases from J; bases unmatched to any gene: 11. CDR1 MDHEN and CDR2 SYDVKM come from the germline V gene. The CDR3 consists of 15 residues. CDR3 sequence reads: CASTRRGGADQPQHF. CDR3 nucleotides: TGTGCCAGCACCCGGCGAGGGGGCGCCGATCAGCCCCAGCATTTT.

The rearrangement uses TRBV6-1 and TRBJ1-5, with D possibly matching TRBD1 (5 bases). The ends were cut back, 1 base at V and 2 bases at J, with 15 bases in the middle. The germline gives CDR1 MNHNS, CDR2 SASEGT. The CDR3 covers 17 residues. The CDR3 region has the DNA TGTGCCAGCAGTGAAGGGGGCGGAGGGAGCGGCAATCAGCCCCAGCATTTT. Protein: CASSEGGGGSGNQPQHF.

The gene calls are TRBV9 and TRBJ1-1; D unresolved. This CDR3 comprises 13 residues. With 0 bases removed from V and 7 bases from J, the gap between germline ends came to 10 bases. Germline V CDR1 and CDR2: SGDLS, YYNGEE. The CDR3 loop reads CASSVEEGSEAFF. CDR3 sequence (DNA): TGTGCCAGCAGCGTAGAAGAGGGCAGTGAAGCTTTCTTT.

This chain links TRBV19 with TRBJ2-7, with 7 nucleotides matching TRBD1. The germline CDR1 and CDR2 sequences are LNHDA and SQIVND (reference sequence). This CDR3 is 17 amino acids long. J lost 0 bases, V lost 5 bases, and 13 bases had no gene match. CDR3 residues: CASSDRIKGDSSYEQYF. As DNA, the CDR3 is TGTGCCAGTAGTGACAGAATCAAAGGGGACAGCTCCTACGAGCAGTACTTC.

The CDR3 coding sequence is TGTGCCAGCAGCGGGTTGGGGGCTGAGTCAGATACGCAGTATTTT. Its protein product is CASSGLGAESDTQYF. This chain joins TRBV6-5 and TRBJ2-3; D is perhaps TRBD1 (6 bases). The V end was cut by 6 bases, the J end by 4 bases, with 17 bases between. CDR3 length: 15 residues. CDR1 and CDR2 (germline): MNHEY, SVGAGI.

The chain couples TRBV19 to TRBJ2-5; D is perhaps TRBD2 (6 bases). Germline CDR1 reads LNHDA; CDR2 reads SQIVND (reference sequence). Trimming stripped 7 bases from V and 4 bases from J, with 7 bases between. This CDR3 spans 11 amino acids. The CDR3 reads CASKAGETQYF. CDR3 bases: TGTGCCAGTAAAGCGGGAGAGACCCAGTACTTC.

The chain couples TRBV6-5 to TRBJ2-7; maybe TRBD2 (6 bases). V was shortened by 8 bases and J by 9 bases, with 14 bases between the two germline ends. The CDR3 runs 11 residues. The germline gives CDR1 MNHEY, CDR2 SVGAGI. In DNA, the CDR3 is TGTGCCAGCGCATCCGGGAGACGGCAGTACTTC. Translation gives CASASGRRQYF.

The gene calls are TRBV10-3 and TRBJ2-1; D perhaps matches TRBD1 (5 bases). The CDR3 runs 12 residues. V dropped 6 bases and J dropped 7 bases, with 10 bases sitting between them. The germline V gene has CDR1 ENHRY and CDR2 SYGVKD. Here the CDR3 reads CAISLQVNEQFF. Here the CDR3 DNA reads TGTGCCATCAGCTTACAGGTTAATGAGCAGTTCTTC.

The chain uses TRBV29-1 and TRBJ2-7; 7 bases are shared with TRBD2. CDR3 length: 14 amino acids. Looked up from germline, CDR1 is SQVTM and CDR2 is ANQGSEA. V shed 6 bases and J 0 bases; nucleotides not matched to a gene: 8. The CDR3 loop reads CSVISGLSSYEQYF. In nucleotides, the CDR3 is TGCAGCGTAATTAGCGGGCTAAGCTCCTACGAGCAGTACTTC.

The chain carries TRBV29-1 and TRBJ1-2; no definite D call. Germline V gene lookup returns CDR1 SQVTM and CDR2 ANQGSEA. Between the trimmed V and J ends, which lost 7 bases and 0 bases, there was a span of 9 bases. This CDR3 has 12 amino acids. The CDR3 coding sequence is TGCAGCGCTGTGAGAGCTAACTATGGCTACACCTTC. Residues: CSAVRANYGYTF.

This chain uses TRBV6-6 with TRBJ2-7, with D unresolved. The CDR3 sequence is 12 residues long. Germline V gene sequence: CDR1 MNHNY, CDR2 SVGAGI (reference sequence). V shed 0 bases and J shed 4 bases, with 4 bases lying between them. CDR3 coding DNA: TGTGCCAGCAGTTACTCGAGTTACGAGCAGTACTTC. This translates into CASSYSSYEQYF.

The V gene is TRBV11-2, the J gene TRBJ2-2; possibly TRBD1 for D (5 bases). Germline V CDR1 and CDR2: SGHAT, FQNNGV. The CDR3 loop spans 17 amino acids. Trimming took 2 bases from V and 1 from J, leaving 14 bases between them. The CDR3 DNA follows: TGTGCCAGCAGCTTACGCCGTAGGGGCCTGAACACCGGGGAGCTGTTTTTT. Its translation is CASSLRRRGLNTGELFF. Looking up the rest from reference TRBV11-2 and TRBJ2-2 gives the full variable domain: EAGVAQSPRYKIIEKRQSVAFWCNPISGHATLYWYQQILGQGPKLLIQFQNNGVVDDSQLPKDRFSAERLKGVDSTLKIQPAKLEDSAVYLCASSLRRRGLNTGELFFGEGSRLTVL.

V usage is TRBV19 and J usage is TRBJ1-2, with D possibly TRBD1 on 6 matching bases. Deletions cut 8 bases from V and 4 bases from J, with 20 bases between. This CDR3 contains 15 residues. In germline, CDR1 is LNHDA, CDR2 SQIVND (reference sequence). DNA for the CDR3: TGTGCCAGTGGAGGCAGGGGCGAATCGACCTATGGCTACACCTTC. Its protein is CASGGRGESTYGYTF.

The chain recombines TRBV5-6 with TRBJ1-1, with 7 bases lining up with TRBD1. The V gene end was trimmed by 5 bases and the J gene end by 4 bases; junction bases not matched to a gene: 8. From germline, CDR1 is SGHDT and CDR2 YYEEEE. The CDR3 has 14 residues. CDR3 loop: CASSLRGLGTEAFF. As DNA, the CDR3 is TGTGCCAGCAGTTTAAGGGGGCTTGGCACTGAAGCTTTCTTT.

V and J are TRBV7-2 and TRBJ2-5, with 8 bases lining up with TRBD2. With V trimmed by 6 bases and J by 1 base, 4 bases remained unmatched. Germline loops: CDR1 SGHTA, CDR2 FQGNSA. CDR3 length: 14 residues. The CDR3 bases are TGTGCCAGCAGTCGCGGGGGGTTCCAAGAGACCCAGTACTTC. This translates into CASSRGGFQETQYF.

The V and J genes are TRBV20-1 and TRBJ1-5, with D uncertain. CDR1 is DFQATT, CDR2 SNEGSKA, per germline (reference sequence). The CDR3 consists of 11 residues. The V end lost 1 base, the J end lost 9 bases, and 7 bases lay between the germline ends. The CDR3 sequence is CSARGGGPQHF. CDR3 bases: TGCAGTGCTAGAGGAGGAGGGCCCCAGCATTTT.

A remark on this clone: The sample holds other DNA sequences that translate to the same CDR3. The rearrangement links TRBV12-3 or TRBV12-4 to TRBJ1-2; TRBD1 might be the D (6 bases). The CDR3 loop spans 12 amino acids. The V end was cut by 6 bases, the J end by 4 bases, with 9 bases between. The CDR3 loop is CASSFRGYGYTF. In nucleotides, the CDR3 is TGTGCCAGCAGCTTCAGGGGCTATGGCTACACCTTC.